This record looks at one T cell receptor (beta chain) sequence and its context. Its cognate antigen is unknown. Every single patient, without exception, relapsed after autologous stem cell transplantation, and brentuximab vedotin exposure varied. These data come from a study of PD-1 blockade in classical Hodgkin lymphoma. Broader study findings: The study reported lower baseline TCR diversity in newly diagnosed patients than in healthy donors.

This CDR3 has 16 amino acids. V was pared by 2 bases and J by 1 base, with 7 bases of the junction left unmatched. Germline assignment: CDR1 MGHRA and CDR2 YSYEKL. Using immunoSEQ multiplex PCR, the repertoire was profiled, and TCRdb retains in-frame clones only, with some absent. This table holds tens of thousands of clones, approximately 88% found once. V usage is TRBV4-1 and J usage is TRBJ2-7; 8 bases map to TRBD2. The TCR was taken from a human donor with classical Hodgkin lymphoma. The specimen comprised peripheral blood mononuclear cells (PBMCs), sampled at baseline. The CDR3 here is CASSQIVLAGSYEQYF. In DNA form, the CDR3 reads TGCGCCAGCAGCCAAATCGTATTAGCGGGATCCTACGAGCAGTACTTC.